These 26 T cell receptor beta chains were all obtained from the same sample, sequenced in a study of blood T cell repertoires in COVID-19. TCRdb's copy holds only in-frame clones and misses some; the assay was immunoSEQ multiplex PCR. The table shows some 100,000 clones, with 86% occurring only once. Material: peripheral blood. These receptors originate from a man aged 45 to 65 with acute or convalescent COVID-19.

The rearrangement links TRBV6-6 to TRBJ2-1; D gene unclear. CDR3 length: 14 residues. Per the germline V gene, CDR1 is MNHNY and CDR2 is SVGAGI (reference sequence). The V gene lost 7 bases and the J gene lost 4 bases, with 14 bases spanning the gap. The CDR3 sequence: CASTQRRNYNEQFF. For the CDR3, the DNA is TGTGCCAGCACCCAACGGCGGAATTACAATGAGCAGTTCTTC.

This clone came up a few times. This chain joins TRBV7-9 and TRBJ2-7; 7 bases agree with TRBD2. Germline V gives CDR1 SEHNR, CDR2 FQNEAQ (reference sequence). V was clipped by 2 bases and J by 10 bases; unmatched bases: 5. The CDR3 covers 12 residues. CDR3 residues: CASSLSGTKQYF. The CDR3 coding sequence is TGTGCCAGCAGCTTAAGCGGGACCAAACAGTACTTC. Complete variable domain (other parts from reference TRBV7-9 and TRBJ2-7): DTGVSQNPRHKITKRGQNVTFRCDPISEHNRLYWYRQTLGQGPEFLTYFQNEAQLEKSRLLSDRFSAERPKGSFSTLEIQRTEQGDSAMYLCASSLSGTKQYFGPGTRLTVT.

The chain recombines TRBV7-2 with TRBJ2-7; TRBD2 agrees at 14 bases. The trim removed 6 bases at V and 3 bases at J, leaving 4 bases unmatched. CDR1 and CDR2 (germline): SGHTA, FQGNSA. The CDR3 loop spans 15 amino acids. CDR3 in DNA: TGTGCCAGCAGAAGGACTAGCGGGAGGAACTACGAGCAGTACTTC. This codes for CASRRTSGRNYEQYF. The complete variable domain, with remaining parts taken from reference TRBV7-2 and TRBJ2-7, reads GAGVSQSPSNKVTEKGKDVELRCDPISGHTALYWYRQSLGQGLEFLIYFQGNSAPDKSGLPSDRFSAERTGGSVSTLTIQRTQQEDSAVYLCASRRTSGRNYEQYFGPGTRLTVT.

The rearrangement joins TRBV2 to TRBJ1-5, with a possible D match to TRBD1 (5 bases). The CDR3 has 14 amino acids. Germline CDR1 reads SNHLY; CDR2 reads FYNNEI. V was cut by 7 bases and J by 3 bases, with 13 bases left in between. The CDR3 sequence: CASTRVEYNQPQHF. The CDR3 DNA is TGTGCCAGCACCAGGGTCGAGTACAATCAGCCCCAGCATTTT.

The CDR3, as DNA: TGTGCCAGCAGCCCTCGGGAGGGGGCAACTAATGAAAAACTGTTTTTT. It codes for CASSPREGATNEKLFF. This chain connects TRBV2 to TRBJ1-4; tentatively, D is TRBD1 (6 bases). Trimming shortened V by 6 bases and J by 0 bases, and 14 bases separated the two germline ends. The CDR3 sequence is 16 residues long. Germline lookup yields CDR1 SNHLY and CDR2 FYNNEI.

The rearrangement joins TRBV18 to TRBJ1-6; D unresolved. This CDR3 comprises 13 residues. Germline values: CDR1 KGHSH, CDR2 LQKENI. The V gene lost 2 bases and the J gene lost 12 bases, with 11 bases spanning the gap. CDR3 coding DNA: TGTGCCAGCTCACCAGAGCCCCTCGAACCCCTCCACTTT. It translates to CASSPEPLEPLHF.

The CDR3 DNA sequence: TGTGCCAGCAGCCAAGTGGGGCCAGGGGGTAGCTCTGGAAACACCATATATTTT. Translated: CASSQVGPGGSSGNTIYF. This chain connects TRBV3-1 (or the pseudogene TRBV3-2) to TRBJ1-3; TRBD1 agrees at 7 bases. CDR1 and CDR2 from the germline V gene are LGHDT and YNNKEL (reference sequence). Trimming took 1 base from V and 0 from J; bases not matched to a gene: 9. This CDR3 spans 18 amino acids.

This clone was observed a single time. The V and J genes are TRBV5-1 and TRBJ1-1; D might be TRBD1 (6 bases). This CDR3 is built from 12 residues. With 8 bases removed from V and 5 bases from J, the gap between germline ends came to 13 bases. CDR1 is SGHRS and CDR2 is YFSETQ in the germline V gene. The CDR3 here is CASSEGGTEAFF. The CDR3, as DNA: TGCGCCAGTTCCGAGGGGGGGACTGAAGCTTTCTTT.

The chain links TRBV7-3 to TRBJ2-2; a weak D match, TRBD2 (6 bases). Germline CDR1 is SGHTA and CDR2 is FQGTGA. The CDR3 extends over 14 amino acids. V lost 3 bases and J lost 5, with 10 bases in between. CDR3 sequence: CASSLGDWTGELFF. CDR3 bases: TGTGCCAGCAGCTTGGGGGACTGGACCGGGGAGCTGTTTTTT.

The genes are TRBV4-1 and TRBJ2-1, with D possibly being TRBD1 (7 bases). This CDR3 region has 17 residues. Germline-derived CDR1 and CDR2 are MGHRA and YSYEKL. V dropped 3 bases and J dropped 3 bases, with 18 bases sitting between them. The CDR3 here is CASSHVRGAVLYNEQFF. The CDR3 DNA follows: TGCGCCAGCAGCCACGTCAGGGGGGCGGTCCTCTACAATGAGCAGTTCTTC.

This rearrangement joins TRBV10-3 to TRBJ2-2; 7 nucleotides match TRBD1. CDR1 is ENHRY and CDR2 is SYGVKD in the germline V gene. The trim removed 11 bases at V and 0 bases at J, leaving 6 bases unmatched. The CDR3 length is 14 residues. CDR3 loop: CAARDRANTGELFF. The CDR3 region has the DNA TGTGCCGCCCGAGACAGGGCGAACACCGGGGAGCTGTTTTTT.

The gene calls are TRBV7-2 and TRBJ2-7; 13 bases match TRBD2. This CDR3 is 15 amino acids long. With 6 bases clipped from V and 5 bases from J, the junction kept 7 bases outside the gene matches. In germline, CDR1 is SGHTA, CDR2 FQGNSA. The CDR3 is CASSKGLAGLDEQYF. DNA for the CDR3: TGTGCCAGCAGTAAGGGACTAGCGGGATTGGACGAGCAGTACTTC.

The genes are TRBV5-1 and TRBJ2-1; TRBD2 matches 8 bases. The CDR3 totals 16 residues. The germline gives CDR1 SGHRS, CDR2 YFSETQ. Germline trimming cut 0 bases from V and 9 bases from J; bases unmatched to any gene: 11. Here the CDR3 DNA reads TGCGCCAGCAGCTTGGCTGGCGGGAGGAACCCAAGTGAGCAGTTCTTC. Encoded protein: CASSLAGGRNPSEQFF.

V and J are TRBV6-5 and TRBJ1-3; a possible D gene is TRBD1 (6 bases). Germline CDR1 is MNHEY and CDR2 is SVGAGI. The CDR3 has 15 amino acids. V was clipped by 7 bases and J by 0 bases, with 13 bases between them. This CDR3 reads CASTKTGSSGNTIYF. Here the CDR3 DNA reads TGTGCCAGCACCAAAACAGGGAGCTCTGGAAACACCATATATTTT.

The gene calls are TRBV3-1 (or the pseudogene TRBV3-2) and TRBJ2-7; tentative D call: TRBD1 (6 bases). The CDR3 totals 16 residues. Germline V gene data show CDR1 as LGHDT and CDR2 as YNNKEL (reference sequence). V lost 3 bases, J lost 6 bases, and 21 bases lay in between. The CDR3 sequence is CASSQRITGFSGEQYF. The CDR3 region has the DNA TGTGCCAGCAGCCAGAGGATAACAGGGTTTTCTGGCGAGCAGTACTTC.

The chain is built from TRBV7-8 and TRBJ2-7; 7 nucleotides match TRBD2. The junction had 13 bases not matched to a gene; V was cut back by 10 bases and J by 1 base. The CDR3 totals 15 residues. Germline CDR1 reads SGHVS; CDR2 reads FQNEAQ. CDR3 bases: TGTGCCACCGGCCCCCGAGGTAGCGGGTCCTACGAGCAGTACTTC. It encodes CATGPRGSGSYEQYF.

The DNA of the CDR3 is TGTGCCAGCAGGTACACTCTTAACACTGAAGCTTTCTTT. Translated, it gives CASRYTLNTEAFF. The chain employs TRBV6-5 and TRBJ1-1; D gene uncertain. CDR1 MNHEY and CDR2 SVGAGI come from the germline V gene. V shed 6 bases and J shed 2 bases, with 10 bases lying between them. There are 13 residues in the CDR3.

The CDR3, as DNA: TGTGCCACCAGCAGAGACCCTGGGACAGGGGCTGAAGCTTTCTTT. Amino acid sequence: CATSRDPGTGAEAFF. The genes are TRBV15 and TRBJ1-1, with 10 bases lining up with TRBD1. The CDR3 is made up of 15 amino acids. Germline V gives CDR1 LNHNV, CDR2 YYDKDF (reference sequence). The J segment lost 6 bases and the V segment lost 0 bases, leaving 4 bases of the junction unmatched.

V and J are TRBV6-1 and TRBJ1-4; no clear D. Trimming took off 0 bases at V and 3 bases at J, with 8 bases between the two ends. This CDR3 region has 15 residues. CDR1 and CDR2 from the germline V gene are MNHNS and SASEGT. The CDR3 DNA is TGTGCCAGCAGTGAAGCGCGAGGCGCTAATGAAAAACTGTTTTTT. It encodes CASSEARGANEKLFF.

The J gene is TRBJ1-5, the V gene TRBV4-2; 8 bases map to TRBD1. The germline CDR1 and CDR2 sequences are LGHNA and YNFKEQ. V shed 0 bases and J 1 base; nucleotides not matched to a gene: 2. CDR3 size: 16 residues. The CDR3 nucleotides read TGTGCCAGCAGCCAAGATCGGACAGGGAGCAATCAGCCCCAGCATTTT. Amino acids: CASSQDRTGSNQPQHF.

The rearrangement joins TRBV6-6 to TRBJ1-6; a possible D gene is TRBD1 (6 bases). The germline V and J ends were trimmed by 5 bases and 8 bases, with 19 bases remaining between them. The germline V gene has CDR1 MNHNY and CDR2 SVGAGI (reference sequence). This CDR3 has 16 amino acids. CDR3 residues: CASSRVTQGVDSPLHF. The CDR3 region has the DNA TGTGCCAGCAGTCGGGTAACACAGGGAGTTGATTCACCCCTCCACTTT.

J is TRBJ1-1 and V is TRBV5-1, with D possibly TRBD1 on 5 matching bases. Germline V CDR1 and CDR2: SGHRS, YFSETQ. Trimming took 1 base from V and 8 from J, leaving 12 bases between them. The CDR3 extends over 13 amino acids. This CDR3 reads CASSLSGGIEAFF. The CDR3 DNA sequence: TGCGCCAGCAGCTTGAGCGGGGGGATAGAAGCTTTCTTT. The whole variable domain, filled in from reference TRBV5-1 and TRBJ1-1, reads KAGVTQTPRYLIKTRGQQVTLSCSPISGHRSVSWYQQTPGQGLQFLFEYFSETQRNKGNFPGRFSGRQFSNSRSEMNVSTLELGDSALYLCASSLSGGIEAFFGQGTRLTVV.

This chain joins TRBV15 and TRBJ2-1; TRBD2 is a possible D gene (7 bases). Germline CDR1 reads LNHNV; CDR2 reads YYDKDF (reference sequence). The CDR3 loop spans 12 amino acids. The V and J ends lost 6 bases and 10 bases respectively, with 13 bases between them. The chain's CDR3 is CATSIGGGEQFF. CDR3 nucleotides: TGTGCCACCAGTATTGGGGGGGGCGAGCAGTTCTTC. Using reference TRBV15 and TRBJ2-1 for the parts outside the CDR3, the full variable domain is DAMVIQNPRYQVTQFGKPVTLSCSQTLNHNVMYWYQQKSSQAPKLLFHYYDKDFNNEADTPDNFQSRRPNTSFCFLDIRSPGLGDTAMYLCATSIGGGEQFFGPGTRLTVL.

The chain is built from TRBV28 and TRBJ1-5, with D hard to call. Germline CDR1 is MDHEN and CDR2 is SYDVKM. V dropped 6 bases and J dropped 7 bases, with 19 bases sitting between them. This CDR3 contains 15 residues. CDR3 in amino acids: CASREQLWNGQPQHF. The CDR3 bases are TGTGCCAGCAGGGAGCAGTTATGGAACGGCCAGCCCCAGCATTTT.

The chain couples TRBV7-9 to TRBJ2-1; 10 bases are a match to TRBD2. V shed 6 bases and J 4 bases; nucleotides not matched to a gene: 9. Germline V gene data show CDR1 as SEHNR and CDR2 as FQNEAQ (reference sequence). The CDR3 loop spans 16 amino acids. The CDR3 here is CASSATGTSAYNEQFF. CDR3 nucleotides: TGTGCCAGCAGTGCCACCGGGACTAGCGCGTACAATGAGCAGTTCTTC.

With regard to this clone: Mismatch with germline at one junction end may stem from a read error. This sequence joins TRBV24-1 and TRBJ2-1; 13 nucleotides align to TRBD2. Germline V gene data show CDR1 as KGHDR and CDR2 as SFDVKD. The length of the CDR3 is 11 residues. CDR3 nucleotide sequence: TGTGCCACGGGGACTAGCGGGAAAAGAATCTTC. Translating gives CATGTSGKRIF.